A selection of T cell receptor beta chains follows, all from one sample in a study of cytotoxic CD8 clonotypes in ibrutinib-treated CLL. Clones were sequenced by immunoSEQ multiplex PCR, and TCRdb holds only the in-frame ones, with some missing. The sample lists fewer than 35,000 clones, approximately 85% seen once, with approximately 8% in the top ten. Sequencing was performed on PBMCs, taken after 24 months of ibrutinib treatment. Receptor source: a human donor with chronic lymphocytic leukemia. Both conserved end residues are part of each CDR3. The D gene is left open where the match is weak. A clone size is listed for some rows: how often the clone was seen (once, few, many), or a class if it is expanded.

V	J	size	D	CDR3	DNA
TRBV4-1	TRBJ2-3	NA	NA	CASTRGEGVTDTQYF	TGCGCCAGCACCCGAGGGGAGGGGGTCACAGATACGCAGTATTTT
TRBV11-3	TRBJ2-7	NA	NA	CASSFATGSREQYF	TGTGCCAGCAGCTTCGCAACGGGTTCCCGCGAGCAGTACTTC
TRBV29-1	TRBJ1-2	NA	NA	CSVTVQGWGYTF	TGCAGCGTCACCGTACAGGGCTGGGGCTACACCTTC
TRBV19	TRBJ1-3	few	NA	CAITTALGGNTIYF	TGTGCCATTACGACAGCTCTGGGTGGAAACACCATATATTTT
TRBV7-7	TRBJ2-5	NA	TRBD1	CASSFGQAEETQYF	TGTGCTAGCAGCTTCGGACAGGCCGAAGAGACCCAGTACTTC
TRBV15	TRBJ2-3	NA	TRBD1	CATSRDFGQGHTQYF	TGTGCCACCAGCAGAGATTTCGGACAGGGGCATACGCAGTATTTT
TRBV18	TRBJ2-7	once	NA	CASSPRQGAGLAATYEQYF	TGTGCCAGCTCACCACGACAGGGGGCGGGACTAGCGGCAACCTACGAGCAGTACTTC
TRBV15	TRBJ1-5	NA	TRBD1	CAPTGTGSLDSNQPQHF	TGTGCCCCCACAGGGACAGGTAGCTTGGATAGCAATCAGCCCCAGCATTTT
TRBV7-9	TRBJ2-5	NA	NA	CASSLVLEGETQYF	TGTGCCAGCAGCTTAGTTCTGGAGGGAGAGACCCAGTACTTC
TRBV5-3	TRBJ2-2	NA	NA	CASSPGAKLFF	TGTGCCAGCAGCCCAGGGGCGAAGCTGTTTTTT
TRBV27	TRBJ1-4	NA	TRBD1	CASSLSGGDRGNEKLFF	TGTGCCAGCAGTTTATCGGGGGGGGACAGGGGGAATGAAAAACTGTTTTTT
TRBV27	TRBJ2-2	NA	NA	CASSYGGGGATGELFF	TGTGCCAGCAGTTACGGGGGCGGGGGCGCGACCGGGGAGCTGTTTTTT
TRBV7-3	TRBJ1-2	medium-sized	NA	CASTSRGGINYGYTF	TGTGCCAGCACCTCACGGGGTGGGATTAACTATGGCTACACCTTC
TRBV6-1	TRBJ2-7	once	TRBD1	CASSGLGRGRPYEQYF	TGTGCCAGCAGTGGCCTCGGCAGGGGGCGACCCTACGAGCAGTACTTC
TRBV9	TRBJ1-5	NA	TRBD1	CASSGRDRVGYSVSNQPQHF	TGTGCCAGCAGCGGCCGGGACAGGGTCGGGTATTCCGTGAGCAATCAGCCCCAGCATTTT
TRBV6-5	TRBJ2-7	NA	TRBD1	CASSNRDRAYEQYF	TGTGCCAGCAGCAACCGGGACAGGGCCTACGAGCAGTACTTC
TRBV6-1	TRBJ2-5	NA	TRBD2	CASRFSGVQETQYF	TGTGCCAGCAGATTTAGCGGGGTCCAAGAGACCCAGTACTTC
TRBV4-1	TRBJ1-6	NA	NA	CASSQVGQPNSYNSPLHF	TGCGCCAGCAGCCAAGTTGGACAGCCCAACTCCTATAATTCACCCCTCCACTTT
TRBV19	TRBJ2-2	NA	NA	CASLPRGATRELFF	TGTGCCAGCCTTCCCCGGGGGGCTACCCGGGAGCTGTTTTTT
TRBV9	TRBJ2-1	NA	NA	CASSVGIGRIEQFF	TGTGCCAGCAGCGTAGGTATAGGGCGGATTGAGCAGTTCTTC
TRBV6-5	TRBJ1-2	NA	NA	CASSYFHVFRLYGYTF	TGTGCCAGCAGTTACTTCCACGTTTTCCGACTTTATGGCTACACCTTC
TRBV18	TRBJ2-1	NA	NA	CASSPRPLEVLSDNEQFF	TGTGCCAGCTCACCACGTCCCCTAGAGGTGCTAAGTGACAATGAGCAGTTCTTC
TRBV5-1	TRBJ2-7	NA	NA	CASSLVAGVRYEQYF	TGCGCCAGCAGCTTGGTTGCAGGGGTGAGATACGAGCAGTACTTC
TRBV6-6	TRBJ1-1	NA	NA	CASSYQLTEAFF	TGTGCCAGCAGTTACCAGTTGACTGAAGCTTTCTTT
TRBV2	TRBJ1-3	NA	NA	CASSVDRSSGNTIYF	TGTGCCAGCAGCGTTGACAGATCCTCTGGAAACACCATATATTTT
TRBV2	TRBJ2-3	NA	TRBD2	CASSTLAGGVISTDTQYF	TGTGCCAGCAGTACACTAGCGGGGGGGGTCATTAGCACAGATACGCAGTATTTT
TRBV28	TRBJ2-3	NA	NA	CASSFTLDSPDTQYF	TGTGCCAGCAGTTTTACCCTGGACTCTCCAGATACGCAGTATTTT
TRBV6-5	TRBJ1-4	NA	NA	CASSLITTNEKLFF	TGTGCCAGCAGTCTGATTACAACTAATGAAAAACTGTTTTTT
TRBV7-9	TRBJ2-7	NA	TRBD1	CASRWGTGGYEQYF	TGTGCCAGCAGGTGGGGGACAGGGGGCTACGAGCAGTACTTC
TRBV13	TRBJ2-5	NA	NA	CASSFKRGETQYF	TGTGCCAGCAGCTTTAAACGGGGGGAGACCCAGTACTTC
TRBV18	TRBJ2-5	NA	NA	CASSPPMGGQETQYF	TGTGCCAGCTCACCACCAATGGGAGGTCAAGAGACCCAGTACTTC
TRBV9	TRBJ2-2	NA	NA	CASSPGLGTGELFF	TGTGCCAGCAGCCCAGGGCTCGGGACCGGGGAGCTGTTTTTT
TRBV28	TRBJ2-5	NA	TRBD2	CASSLWGPILAGEKETQYF	TGTGCCAGCAGTTTATGGGGGCCCATCCTAGCGGGAGAAAAAGAGACCCAGTACTTC
TRBV4-1	TRBJ1-2	NA	NA	CASSLPGGGAGYGYTF	TGCGCCAGCAGCCTTCCTGGGGGGGGCGCGGGCTATGGCTACACCTTC
TRBV12-5	TRBJ1-1	NA	NA	CASGSPVTEAFF	TGTGCTAGTGGTTCCCCAGTCACTGAAGCTTTCTTT
TRBV6-6	TRBJ2-1	NA	NA	CASSYPQDWAAKFF	TGTGCCAGCAGTTACCCCCAGGATTGGGCGGCAAAGTTCTTC
TRBV18	TRBJ2-7	NA	NA	CASSLGHDYEQYF	TGTGCCAGCTCACTCGGACACGACTACGAGCAGTACTTC
TRBV9	TRBJ2-1	NA	TRBD2	CASSVVGGNYNEQFF	TGTGCCAGCAGCGTAGTGGGGGGGAACTACAATGAGCAGTTCTTC
TRBV2	TRBJ1-4	NA	NA	CASSEGTTNEKLFF	TGTGCCAGCAGTGAAGGGACAACTAATGAAAAACTGTTTTTT
TRBV7-3	TRBJ2-2	NA	NA	CASSSQGAVGELFF	TGTGCCAGCAGTTCGCAGGGTGCGGTCGGGGAGCTGTTTTTT
TRBV19	TRBJ1-3	NA	NA	CASSFGGNTIYF	TGTGCCAGTAGCTTCGGTGGAAACACCATATATTTT
TRBV19	TRBJ1-4	NA	TRBD1	CASSEGGSAQLGNEKLFF	TGTGCCAGTAGCGAAGGGGGCTCGGCACAACTAGGTAATGAAAAACTGTTTTTT
TRBV5-5	TRBJ1-3	NA	NA	CASSFAGTLSGNTIYF	TGTGCCAGCAGCTTCGCAGGGACCCTCTCTGGAAACACCATATATTTT
TRBV19	TRBJ2-3	few	NA	CASRRTIDADTQYF	TGTGCCAGTAGGAGGACCATAGACGCAGATACGCAGTATTTT
TRBV5-1	TRBJ2-3	NA	TRBD2	CASSGGGSPDTDTQYF	TGCGCCAGCAGCGGAGGCGGGAGCCCCGACACAGATACGCAGTATTTT
TRBV28	TRBJ1-2	NA	TRBD1	CASSAQGAANYGYTF	TGTGCCAGCAGCGCACAGGGGGCCGCTAACTATGGCTACACCTTC
TRBV2	TRBJ2-7	medium-sized	TRBD2	CASSESGGRGYEQYF	TGTGCCAGCAGTGAGAGCGGGGGACGGGGCTACGAGCAGTACTTC
TRBV7-3	TRBJ2-5	NA	NA	CASSSGVQETQYF	TGTGCCAGCAGCTCCGGGGTCCAAGAGACCCAGTACTTC
TRBV27	TRBJ1-5	NA	NA	CASSQIWGVEAMGNQPQHF	TGTGCCAGCAGTCAGATCTGGGGAGTCGAGGCGATGGGCAATCAGCCCCAGCATTTT
TRBV13	TRBJ1-2	NA	NA	CASSHLDRWKYGYTF	TGTGCCAGCAGCCACCTCGACAGGTGGAAGTATGGCTACACCTTC
TRBV30	TRBJ1-2	NA	TRBD1	CAWSVRTGYGYTF	TGTGCCTGGAGTGTTAGGACAGGGTATGGCTACACCTTC
TRBV7-3	TRBJ2-5	NA	NA	CASSLGGGGETQYF	TGTGCCAGCAGCTTAGGAGGGGGCGGAGAGACCCAGTACTTC
TRBV5-1	TRBJ1-4	NA	TRBD1	CASSPGQLNEKLFF	TGCGCCAGCAGCCCGGGACAGCTTAATGAAAAACTGTTTTTT
TRBV11-3	TRBJ1-1	NA	TRBD1	CASSWGTGNTEAFF	TGTGCCAGCTCTTGGGGGACAGGGAACACTGAAGCTTTCTTT
TRBV6-6	TRBJ1-4	NA	NA	CASSYSAGGNEKLFF	TGTGCCAGCAGTTACTCGGCAGGCGGTAATGAAAAACTGTTTTTT
TRBV21-1	TRBJ2-1	NA	NA	CASRFLAGGPPSSYNEQFF	TGTGCCAGCCGCTTTCTAGCGGGGGGCCCTCCGAGCTCCTACAATGAGCAGTTCTTC
TRBV4-2	TRBJ1-1	NA	NA	CASSKEAENTEAFF	TGTGCCAGCAGCAAAGAGGCGGAGAACACTGAAGCTTTCTTT
TRBV5-1	TRBJ2-1	NA	TRBD1	CASSLGQGMSPYNEQFF	TGCGCCAGCAGCCTCGGACAGGGAATGAGTCCCTACAATGAGCAGTTCTTC
TRBV18	TRBJ1-5	NA	NA	CASSAGYNQPQHF	TGTGCCAGCTCAGCAGGGTACAATCAGCCCCAGCATTTT